Following are 8 T cell receptor beta chains from one sample sequenced in a study of human T cells and chemical hapten exposure. Time point indicated: patch test 1, 2 weeks after DPC sensitization. The treatment is: therapeutic diphenylcyclopropenone sensitization with weekly scalp DPC. Extraction yielded total RNA from whole blood (unfractionated). MiXCR, applied by TCRdb to the RACE reads, yields one record per CDR3 protein. The table records around 34,000 distinct CDR3 sequences, 6% to 7% of them present only once. Material: whole blood, obtained in connection with sensitization to the hapten diphenylcyclopropenone (DPC). Receptor source: a woman in her 30s with alopecia areata. Some clones in this sample may be carry-over from other donors' samples.

The gene calls are TRBV5-1 and TRBJ2-7; D possibly corresponds to TRBD2 (7 bases). The CDR3 spans 16 residues. With 0 bases removed from V and 0 bases from J, the gap between germline ends came to 13 bases. From germline, CDR1 is SGHRS and CDR2 YFSETQ. CDR3 loop: CASSLDGGGLSYEQYF. In DNA form, the CDR3 reads TGCGCCAGCAGCTTGGATGGGGGGGGGCTCTCCTACGAGCAGTACTTC.

This clonotype was picked up many times. V gene TRBV7-9 combines with J gene TRBJ1-1; D gene unclear. Germline assignment: CDR1 SEHNR and CDR2 FQNEAQ (reference sequence). The germline V and J ends were trimmed by 1 base and 9 bases, with 9 bases remaining between them. The CDR3 extends over 12 amino acids. CDR3 DNA sequence: TGTGCCAGCAGCTTAGAGAAGGGCCAAGCTTTCTTT. Its translation: CASSLEKGQAFF.

This clonotype has a count of ten or more. The J gene is TRBJ1-2, the V gene TRBV7-2; D is uncertain. CDR3 length: 13 residues. Trimming shortened V by 1 base and J by 1 base, and 4 bases separated the two germline ends. Per germline, CDR1 SGHTA and CDR2 FQGNSA. CDR3: CASSLDNNYGYTF. In nucleotides, the CDR3 is TGTGCCAGCAGCTTAGACAATAACTATGGCTACACCTTC. Variable domain in full (rest from reference TRBV7-2 and TRBJ1-2): GAGVSQSPSNKVTEKGKDVELRCDPISGHTALYWYRQSLGQGLEFLIYFQGNSAPDKSGLPSDRFSAERTGGSVSTLTIQRTQQEDSAVYLCASSLDNNYGYTFGSGTRLTVV.

This clonotype was recorded many times. The V call is TRBV20-1, the J call TRBJ1-1; possible D gene TRBD1, 5 bases. Trimming stripped 3 bases from V and 0 bases from J, with 14 bases between. CDR3 length: 15 residues. The germline CDR1 and CDR2 sequences are DFQATT and SNEGSKA (reference sequence). Here the CDR3 DNA reads TGCAGTGCTAGCGGGGGATTATACATGAACACTGAAGCTTTCTTT. This translates into CSASGGLYMNTEAFF.

The rearrangement uses TRBV7-6 and TRBJ2-1; 8 bases map to TRBD2. V was pared by 9 bases and J by 4 bases, with 14 bases of the junction left unmatched. Germline assignment: CDR1 SGHVS and CDR2 FNYEAQ. CDR3 length: 16 amino acids. The CDR3, as DNA: TGTGCCAGTACTCCCGGGGGGGGGGGAGTTTACAATGAGCAGTTCTTC. Protein: CASTPGGGGVYNEQFF.

This chain uses TRBV6-5 with TRBJ2-7; D may be TRBD2 (7 bases). This CDR3 is 15 amino acids long. V was pared by 5 bases and J by 0 bases, with 14 bases between. Germline values: CDR1 MNHEY, CDR2 SVGAGI. The CDR3 sequence is CASSDGGGPSYEQYF. Written as DNA, the CDR3 is TGTGCCAGCAGTGACGGCGGGGGCCCCTCCTACGAGCAGTACTTC.

This clonotype appeared many times. J is TRBJ2-7 and V is TRBV7-9, with 7 bases fitting TRBD2. The CDR3 covers 12 residues. Germline V gives CDR1 SEHNR, CDR2 FQNEAQ (reference sequence). V was clipped by 5 bases and J by 3 bases; unmatched bases: 1. CDR3 DNA: TGTGCCAGCAGCCCTAGCGGCTACGAGCAGTACTTC. Amino acids: CASSPSGYEQYF.

The chain combines TRBV28 with TRBJ2-7; D is unresolved. The CDR3 length is 14 residues. V gave up 4 bases and J gave up 4 bases, with 14 bases separating them. In germline, CDR1 is MDHEN, CDR2 SYDVKM. CDR3 amino acids: CASSSPLGWYEQYF. CDR3 sequence (DNA): TGTGCCAGCAGTTCCCCACTGGGGTGGTACGAGCAGTACTTC. Combining the CDR3 with reference TRBV28 and TRBJ2-7 gives the whole variable domain DVKVTQSSRYLVKRTGEKVFLECVQDMDHENMFWYRQDPGLGLRLIYFSYDVKMKEKGDIPEGYSVSREKKERFSLILESASTNQTSMYLCASSSPLGWYEQYFGPGTRLTVT.